This T cell receptor beta chain was found in a study of T cell repertoires in cytomegalovirus infection. TCRdb ran MiXCR on the reads and lists one entry per CDR3 protein. The sample includes 300,000 to 450,000 distinct CDR3 sequences, 15% to 20% of them seen just once. This CDR3 has 14 residues. CDR1 and CDR2 (germline): MNHEY, SVGEGT. V dropped 0 bases and J dropped 0 bases, with 6 bases sitting between them. This TCR derives from a human donor in good health (CMV status not recorded). Some clones in this sample may be carry-over from other donors' samples. The rearrangement links TRBV6-2 or TRBV6-3 to TRBJ2-7; the D is unclear. Material: PBMCs. The CDR3 DNA follows: TGTGCCAGCAGTTACTCGACGCCCTCCTACGAGCAGTACTTC. Residues: CASSYSTPSYEQYF.